A selection of T cell receptor beta chains follows, all from one sample in a study of blood T cell repertoires in COVID-19. Repertoires were generated with immunoSEQ multiplex PCR, while TCRdb's copy carries only in-frame clones and drops some. The sample shows 170,000 or so clones, roughly 83% of them seen only once. The sequenced sample consisted of peripheral blood. All receptors come from a man younger than 35 with active or convalescent COVID-19. Both conserved end residues are part of each CDR3. Each record gives: J gene, V gene, CDR3 protein.

>TRBJ2-1|TRBV5-1
CASSSGTNNEQFF
>TRBJ2-4|TRBV3-1/TRBV3-2
CASSQVTGSVGRRNIQYF
>TRBJ1-6|TRBV19
CASSFGQNNSPLHF
>TRBJ1-4|TRBV15
CATSRYRAGNEKLFF
>TRBJ2-7|TRBV5-1
CASSRRTSGAIYEQYF
>TRBJ2-7|TRBV7-8
CASSFFRGYEQYF
>TRBJ1-4|TRBV2
CASRVVPQGYEKLFF
>TRBJ1-1|TRBV7-9
CASSLQDAFF
>TRBJ1-2|TRBV27
CASSLRQGPYGYTF
>TRBJ2-7|TRBV13
CASSSRDSHYEQYF
>TRBJ1-2|TRBV28
CASSLGRSDGYTF
>TRBJ2-1|TRBV3-1/TRBV3-2
CASSQAVQGTRFF
>TRBJ1-2|TRBV5-6
CASSLGRDGYTF
>TRBJ1-4|TRBV9
CASAQGGTTNEKLFF
>TRBJ2-3|TRBV7-3
CASSLRGLAGDNIAGTDTQYF
>TRBJ2-7|TRBV10-2
CASSELGTSSEQYF
>TRBJ1-2|TRBV25-1
CASSEYQQGARNYGYTF
>TRBJ2-7|TRBV15
CATSSGLAGDYEQYF
>TRBJ1-4|TRBV2
CASSDRRSTNEKLFF
>TRBJ1-1|TRBV18
CASSDGVPQGHTEAFF
>TRBJ2-1|TRBV28
CASSASGSFPASYNEQFF
>TRBJ2-5|TRBV6-1
CASSEATLGGTQYF
>TRBJ2-7|TRBV23-1
CASSPNDRYEQYF
>TRBJ1-1|TRBV28
CASTETGTVNTEAFF
>TRBJ2-2|TRBV27
CAIFDTNTGELFF
>TRBJ2-5|TRBV5-1
CASSSGTGHETQYF